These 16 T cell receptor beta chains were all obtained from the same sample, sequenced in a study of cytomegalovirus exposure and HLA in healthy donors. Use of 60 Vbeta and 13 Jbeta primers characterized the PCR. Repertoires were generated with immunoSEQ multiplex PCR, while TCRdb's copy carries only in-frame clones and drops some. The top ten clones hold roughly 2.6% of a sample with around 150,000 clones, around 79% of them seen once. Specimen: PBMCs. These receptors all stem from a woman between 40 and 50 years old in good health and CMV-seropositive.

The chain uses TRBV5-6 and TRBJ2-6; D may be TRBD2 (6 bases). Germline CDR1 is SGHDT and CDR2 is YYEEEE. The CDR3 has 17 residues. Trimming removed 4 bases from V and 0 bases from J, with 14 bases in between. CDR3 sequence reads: CASSPLGEASGANVLTF. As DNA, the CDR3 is TGTGCCAGCAGCCCCCTGGGGGAGGCCTCTGGGGCCAACGTCCTGACTTTC.

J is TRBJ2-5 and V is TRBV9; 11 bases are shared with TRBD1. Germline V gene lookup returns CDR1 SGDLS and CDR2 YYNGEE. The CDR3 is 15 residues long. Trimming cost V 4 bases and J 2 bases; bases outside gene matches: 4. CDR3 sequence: CASSRDRGFQETQYF. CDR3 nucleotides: TGTGCCAGCAGCCGGGACAGGGGGTTTCAAGAGACCCAGTACTTC.

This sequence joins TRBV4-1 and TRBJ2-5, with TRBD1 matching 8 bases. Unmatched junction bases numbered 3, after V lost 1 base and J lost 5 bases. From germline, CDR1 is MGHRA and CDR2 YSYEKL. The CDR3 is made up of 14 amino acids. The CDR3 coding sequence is TGCGCCAGCAGCCAAGGTGACAGGGGCGAGACCCAGTACTTC. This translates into CASSQGDRGETQYF.

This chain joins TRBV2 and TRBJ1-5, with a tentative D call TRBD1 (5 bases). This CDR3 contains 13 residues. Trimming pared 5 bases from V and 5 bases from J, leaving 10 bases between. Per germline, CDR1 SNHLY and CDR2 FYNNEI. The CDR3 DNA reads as TGTGCCAGCAGTAGTCAGGGCTATCAGCCCCAGCATTTT. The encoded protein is CASSSQGYQPQHF. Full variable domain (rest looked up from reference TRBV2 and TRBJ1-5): EPEVTQTPSHQVTQMGQEVILRCVPISNHLYFYWYRQILGQKVEFLVSFYNNEISEKSEIFDDQFSVERPDGSNFTLKIRSTKLEDSAMYFCASSSQGYQPQHFGDGTRLSIL.

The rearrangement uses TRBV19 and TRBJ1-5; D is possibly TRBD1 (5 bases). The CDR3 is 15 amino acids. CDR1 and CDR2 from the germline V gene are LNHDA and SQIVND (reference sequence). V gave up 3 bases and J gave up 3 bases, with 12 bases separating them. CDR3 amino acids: CASSMIDSINQPQHF. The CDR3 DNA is TGTGCCAGTAGTATGATTGACAGTATCAATCAGCCCCAGCATTTT.

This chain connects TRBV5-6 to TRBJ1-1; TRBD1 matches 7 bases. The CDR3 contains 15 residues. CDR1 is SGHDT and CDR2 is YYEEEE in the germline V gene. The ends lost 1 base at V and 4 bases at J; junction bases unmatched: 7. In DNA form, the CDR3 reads TGTGCCAGCAGCTTGTACCGCCCAGGGGGCACTGAAGCTTTCTTT. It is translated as CASSLYRPGGTEAFF.

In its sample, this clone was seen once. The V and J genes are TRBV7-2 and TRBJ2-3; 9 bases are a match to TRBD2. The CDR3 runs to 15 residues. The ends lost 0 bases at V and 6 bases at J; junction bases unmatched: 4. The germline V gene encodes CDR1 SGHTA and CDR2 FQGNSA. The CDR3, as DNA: TGTGCCAGCAGCTTAGCGAAGCTAGCGGGGGATACGCAGTATTTT. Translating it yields CASSLAKLAGDTQYF.

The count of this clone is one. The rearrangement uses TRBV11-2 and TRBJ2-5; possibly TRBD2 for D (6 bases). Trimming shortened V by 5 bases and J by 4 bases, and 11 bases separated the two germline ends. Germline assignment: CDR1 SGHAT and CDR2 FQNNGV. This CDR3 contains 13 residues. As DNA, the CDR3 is TGTGCCAGCAGCACGGGACTGGTAGAGACCCAGTACTTC. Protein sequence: CASSTGLVETQYF.

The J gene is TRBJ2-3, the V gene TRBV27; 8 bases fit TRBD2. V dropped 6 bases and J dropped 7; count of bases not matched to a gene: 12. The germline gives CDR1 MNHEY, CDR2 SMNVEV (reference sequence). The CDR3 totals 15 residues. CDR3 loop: CASSVTSGLLNTQYF. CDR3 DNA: TGTGCCAGCAGCGTTACTAGCGGACTTTTGAATACGCAGTATTTT.

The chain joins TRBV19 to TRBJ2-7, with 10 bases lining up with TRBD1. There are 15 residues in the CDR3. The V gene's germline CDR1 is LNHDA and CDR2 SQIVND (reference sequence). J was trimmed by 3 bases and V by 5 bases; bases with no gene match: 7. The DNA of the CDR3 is TGTGCCAGTAGTTCCTCCGGGACAGGGGACTACGAGCAGTACTTC. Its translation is CASSSSGTGDYEQYF. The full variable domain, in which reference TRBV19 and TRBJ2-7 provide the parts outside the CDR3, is DGGITQSPKYLFRKEGQNVTLSCEQNLNHDAMYWYRQDPGQGLRLIYYSQIVNDFQKGDIAEGYSVSREKKESFPLTVTSAQKNPTAFYLCASSSSGTGDYEQYFGPGTRLTVT.

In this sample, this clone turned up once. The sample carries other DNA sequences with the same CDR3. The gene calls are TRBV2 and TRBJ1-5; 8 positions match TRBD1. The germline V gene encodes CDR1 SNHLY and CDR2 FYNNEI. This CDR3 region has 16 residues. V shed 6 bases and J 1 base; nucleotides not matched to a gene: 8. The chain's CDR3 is CASSSDRGRSNQPQHF. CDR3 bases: TGTGCCAGCAGCTCCGACAGGGGTAGAAGCAATCAGCCCCAGCATTTT.

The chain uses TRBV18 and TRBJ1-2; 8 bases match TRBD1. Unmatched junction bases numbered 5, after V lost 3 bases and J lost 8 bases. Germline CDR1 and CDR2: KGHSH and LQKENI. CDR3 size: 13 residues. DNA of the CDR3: TGTGCCAGCTCACCCTCGACAGGGGACGGCTACACCTTC. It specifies CASSPSTGDGYTF. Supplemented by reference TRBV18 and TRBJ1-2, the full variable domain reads NAGVMQNPRHLVRRRGQEARLRCSPMKGHSHVYWYRQLPEEGLKFMVYLQKENIIDESGMPKERFSAEFPKEGPSILRIQQVVRGDSAAYFCASSPSTGDGYTFGSGTRLTVV.

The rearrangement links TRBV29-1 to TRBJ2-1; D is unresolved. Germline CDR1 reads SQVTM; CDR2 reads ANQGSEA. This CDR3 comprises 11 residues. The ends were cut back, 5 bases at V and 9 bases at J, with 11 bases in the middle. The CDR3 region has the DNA TGCAGCGTTATAGTGGGCCCTGAGCAGTTCTTC. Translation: CSVIVGPEQFF.

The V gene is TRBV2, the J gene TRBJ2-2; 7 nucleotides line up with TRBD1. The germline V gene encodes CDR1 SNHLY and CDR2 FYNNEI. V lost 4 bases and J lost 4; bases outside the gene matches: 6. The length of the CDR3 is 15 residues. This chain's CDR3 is CASSGQGPSTGELFF. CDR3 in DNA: TGTGCCAGCAGTGGACAGGGCCCGAGCACCGGGGAGCTGTTTTTT.

CDR3 DNA: TGTGCCAGCAACAGACCCACAGATACGCAGTATTTT. It codes for CASNRPTDTQYF. The rearrangement uses TRBV28 and TRBJ2-3; D gene unclear. CDR1 MDHEN and CDR2 SYDVKM come from the germline V gene. V lost 7 bases and J lost 2, with 7 bases in between. CDR3 length: 12 amino acids.

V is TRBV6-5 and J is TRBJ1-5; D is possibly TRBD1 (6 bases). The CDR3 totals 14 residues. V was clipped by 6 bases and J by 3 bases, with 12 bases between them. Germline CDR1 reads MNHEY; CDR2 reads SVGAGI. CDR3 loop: CASSPRGPNQPQHF. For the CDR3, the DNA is TGTGCCAGCAGCCCCAGGGGCCCCAATCAGCCCCAGCATTTT.